These 27 T cell receptor beta chains originate from one sample sequenced in a study of identical twins. TCRdb ran MiXCR on the 5' RACE reads and lists one entry per CDR3 protein. This sample has 650,000 to 800,000 distinct CDR3 sequences, with approximately 9% found just once. This same sample was also part of a study on yellow fever vaccine responses in identical twins.

Sequencing was carried out using PBMCs. These receptors were taken from a woman younger than 35 in good health.

This clonotype was counted at least ten times. The gene calls are TRBV12-3 or TRBV12-4 and TRBJ1-5, with D tentatively TRBD1 (5 bases). The CDR3 totals 11 residues. V was shortened by 2 bases and J by 14 bases, with 10 bases between the two germline ends. The CDR3 DNA is TGTGCCAGCAGTTTACAGGGTACGAAGCATTTT. Encoded protein: CASSLQGTKHF.

This clonotype was detected only a few times. The V and J genes are TRBV11-2 and TRBJ1-6, with D maybe TRBD1 (6 bases). V shed 1 base and J shed 0 bases, with 19 bases lying between them. CDR3 size: 20 residues. In germline, CDR1 is SGHAT, CDR2 FQNNGV. CDR3 sequence reads: CASSLVVGTKTSSYNSPLHF. The CDR3 coding sequence is TGTGCCAGCAGCTTAGTAGTGGGGACAAAAACGAGCTCCTATAATTCACCCCTCCACTTT.

CDR3 coding DNA: TGCGCCAGCAGCTCCACGGACAAGATCAATCAGCCCCAGCATTTT. Its translation is CASSSTDKINQPQHF. This chain joins TRBV5-1 and TRBJ1-5; tentatively, D is TRBD1 (5 bases). Germline CDR1 SGHRS, CDR2 YFSETQ. This CDR3 has 15 amino acids. Trimming pared 3 bases from V and 3 bases from J, leaving 13 bases between.

Only a few counts were recorded for this clonotype. This sequence joins TRBV28 and TRBJ2-7; 7 nucleotides align to TRBD2. From germline, CDR1 is MDHEN and CDR2 SYDVKM. V was pared by 10 bases and J by 7 bases, with 7 bases of the junction left unmatched. This CDR3 comprises 11 residues. CDR3 coding DNA: TGTGCCACCGGGACTATCCTAGAGCAGTACTTC. Translating gives CATGTILEQYF.

In this sample, this clonotype turned up many times. The V gene is TRBV29-1, the J gene TRBJ2-7; maybe TRBD1 (5 bases). CDR1 is SQVTM and CDR2 is ANQGSEA in the germline V gene. CDR3 size: 16 residues. Trimming removed 4 bases from V and 7 bases from J, with 26 bases in between. This chain's CDR3 is CSVVLLQSQGVDEQYF. CDR3 in DNA: TGCAGCGTTGTCCTCCTTCAATCCCAGGGTGTGGATGAGCAGTACTTC.

This clonotype was counted a few times. The chain couples TRBV7-2 to TRBJ2-3; D gene unclear. The CDR3 contains 16 residues. V dropped 1 base and J dropped 3 bases, with 14 bases sitting between them. From germline, CDR1 is SGHTA and CDR2 FQGNSA. CDR3 in amino acids: CASSLGPSKGTDTQYF. CDR3 nucleotides: TGTGCCAGCAGCTTAGGTCCTTCGAAGGGAACAGATACGCAGTATTTT.

At least ten counts were recorded for this clonotype. CDR3 in amino acids: CASSFHVAKNIQYF. DNA of the CDR3: TGTGCCAGCAGTTTTCACGTAGCCAAAAACATTCAGTACTTC. The V and J genes are TRBV12-3 or TRBV12-4 and TRBJ2-4; unclear D gene. This CDR3 has 14 residues. V lost 3 bases, J lost 0 bases, and 6 bases lay in between.

Only a few counts were recorded for this clonotype. The rearrangement links TRBV10-1 to TRBJ2-7, with TRBD2 matching 10 bases. Germline assignment: CDR1 WNHNN and CDR2 SYGVQD (reference sequence). This CDR3 is 14 amino acids long. V gave up 9 bases and J gave up 2 bases; unmatched junction bases: 7. The CDR3 DNA follows: TGCGCCAGAAAAATAGCGGGAGGCGCCTACGAGCAGTACTTC. Translation: CARKIAGGAYEQYF.

This chain links TRBV12-3 or TRBV12-4 with TRBJ2-2; D not certain. Trimming removed 2 bases at V and 7 bases at J, with 11 bases between. This CDR3 is built from 14 residues. CDR3 region: CASSLNDFLGELFF. DNA of the CDR3: TGTGCCAGCAGTTTAAACGACTTCCTCGGGGAGCTGTTTTTT.

This clonotype showed up just a few times. The V call is TRBV29-1, the J call TRBJ2-6; D ambiguous. There are 12 residues in the CDR3. Germline CDR1 reads SQVTM; CDR2 reads ANQGSEA. CDR3 DNA: TGCAGGGAAATACCTGGGGCCAACGTCCTGACTTTC. Translating it yields CREIPGANVLTF.

There are a few counts of this clonotype. V usage is TRBV11-2 and J usage is TRBJ2-7, with D possibly being TRBD2 (6 bases). Trimming pared 5 bases from V and 2 bases from J, leaving 13 bases between. The CDR3 runs 14 residues. The germline V gene encodes CDR1 SGHAT and CDR2 FQNNGV. CDR3 in amino acids: CASSTRGGTYEQYF. The CDR3 DNA is TGTGCCAGCAGCACGAGGGGAGGTACCTACGAGCAGTACTTC.

The V gene is TRBV2, the J gene TRBJ2-7; maybe TRBD2 (5 bases). The CDR3 covers 16 residues. Germline-derived CDR1 and CDR2 are SNHLY and FYNNEI. Trimming shortened V by 1 base and J by 5 bases, and 18 bases separated the two germline ends. The DNA for the CDR3 is TGTGCCAGCAGTGAAGGGACCCTGGGTAGCGATCACGAGCAGTACTTC. This gives the protein CASSEGTLGSDHEQYF.

This clonotype has just a few counts. This chain joins TRBV28 and TRBJ2-5, with no clear D. V was pared by 10 bases and J by 5 bases, with 17 bases between. This CDR3 region has 13 residues. Germline assignment: CDR1 MDHEN and CDR2 SYDVKM. In DNA form, the CDR3 reads TGTGCCATCAATTCTCCGCCGGCCGAGACCCAGTACTTC. Translation: CAINSPPAETQYF. The whole variable domain, filled in from reference TRBV28 and TRBJ2-5, reads DVKVTQSSRYLVKRTGEKVFLECVQDMDHENMFWYRQDPGLGLRLIYFSYDVKMKEKGDIPEGYSVSREKKERFSLILESASTNQTSMYLCAINSPPAETQYFGPGTRLLVL.

This clonotype was detected a few times. V and J are TRBV11-1 and TRBJ2-2; either TRBD1 or TRBD2 may supply D (6 bases each). CDR3 length: 14 residues. Trimming pared 5 bases from V and 4 bases from J, leaving 11 bases between. Germline V CDR1 and CDR2: SGHAT, FQDESV (reference sequence). In DNA, the CDR3 is TGTGCCAGCAGCCCGAAGGGGGGCACCGGGGAGCTGTTTTTT. Encoded protein: CASSPKGGTGELFF.

This chain joins TRBV30 and TRBJ2-5; D perhaps matches TRBD1 (6 bases). From germline, CDR1 is GTSNPN and CDR2 SVGIG (reference sequence). This CDR3 region has 13 residues. V gave up 3 bases and J gave up 5 bases, with 13 bases separating them. The DNA for the CDR3 is TGTGCCTGGAGACAGGGATTTGGGGAGACCCAGTACTTC. Its protein product is CAWRQGFGETQYF.

The chain carries TRBV21-1 and TRBJ1-4; the table gives TRBD1 as D, unverified against the DNA. TRBV21-1 is a recognized pseudogene. The CDR3 length is 12 residues. The CDR3 DNA reads TGTGCCAGCAGCCCCTGGACAGAAAAACTGTTTTTT. As protein: CASSPWTEKLFF.

The chain uses TRBV12-3 or TRBV12-4 and TRBJ2-1, with TRBD2 matching over 10 bases. There are 16 residues in the CDR3. The ends lost 7 bases at V and 7 bases at J; junction bases unmatched: 13. This CDR3 is CASKPHPASGSNEQFF. Written as DNA, the CDR3 is TGTGCCAGCAAACCACATCCCGCTAGCGGGAGTAATGAGCAGTTCTTC.

This clonotype appeared a single time. This rearrangement joins TRBV30 to TRBJ1-5, with D possibly matching TRBD1 (6 bases). V shed 2 bases and J shed 3 bases, with 14 bases lying between them. The CDR3 is made up of 15 amino acids. CDR1 and CDR2 from the germline V gene are GTSNPN and SVGIG (reference sequence). This CDR3 reads CAWSTGQILNQPQHF. CDR3 sequence (DNA): TGTGCCTGGAGTACCGGACAGATACTCAATCAGCCCCAGCATTTT.

This clonotype was found a few times. The chain couples TRBV10-3 to TRBJ2-7, with D possibly TRBD2 on 5 matching bases. In germline, CDR1 is ENHRY, CDR2 SYGVKD. The V end lost 3 bases, the J end lost 3 bases, and 9 bases lay between the germline ends. The CDR3 sequence is 13 residues long. CDR3 sequence: CAISEGSGYEQYF. CDR3 nucleotides: TGTGCCATCAGTGAAGGCAGCGGCTACGAGCAGTACTTC.

This clonotype has only a few counts. The J gene is TRBJ2-5, the V gene TRBV28; TRBD1 aligns across 9 bases. The CDR3 is made up of 14 amino acids. CDR1 is MDHEN and CDR2 is SYDVKM in the germline V gene. Germline trimming cut 6 bases from V and 2 bases from J; bases unmatched to any gene: 4. The CDR3 DNA reads as TGTGCCAGCAGACAGACAGGGGGACAAGAGACCCAGTACTTC. As protein: CASRQTGGQETQYF.

This clonotype occurred a few times. The chain uses TRBV24-1 and TRBJ2-5; 11 bases match TRBD1. J gave up 5 bases and V 0 bases, and 4 bases lay outside the gene matches. Germline assignment: CDR1 KGHDR and CDR2 SFDVKD. This CDR3 has 16 amino acids. The CDR3 DNA reads TGTGCCACCAGTGATTTGGGACAGGGGGCTGAGGAGACCCAGTACTTC. Its translation is CATSDLGQGAEETQYF.

The V and J genes are TRBV4-3 and TRBJ2-2; 9 bases fit TRBD2. CDR3 length: 17 residues. Germline lookup yields CDR1 LGHNA and CDR2 YSLEER. After removal of 0 bases from V and 6 bases from J, the junction contained 8 bases not matched to a gene. Here the CDR3 DNA reads TGCGCCAGCAGCCAAGAAACGGTAGCGGGAGTGGCCGGGGAGCTGTTTTTT. Residues: CASSQETVAGVAGELFF.

The CDR3 is CASSQDPTGPSSSYNEQFF. The CDR3 nucleotides are TGCGCCAGCAGCCAAGATCCAACAGGCCCTTCAAGCTCCTACAATGAGCAGTTCTTC. J is TRBJ2-1 and V is TRBV4-3, with D possibly being TRBD1 (5 bases). Between the trimmed V and J ends, which lost 0 bases and 0 bases, there was a span of 18 bases. CDR1 and CDR2 (germline): LGHNA, YSLEER. The CDR3 is 19 amino acids.

At least ten counts were recorded for this clonotype. This chain links TRBV7-3 with TRBJ2-3; the D is unclear. Germline assignment: CDR1 SGHTA and CDR2 FQGTGA. The CDR3 spans 15 residues. Trimming took 1 base from V and 2 from J, leaving 10 bases between them. The CDR3 here is CASSLKGNPTDTQYF. The CDR3 nucleotides are TGTGCCAGCAGCTTAAAAGGGAACCCCACAGATACGCAGTATTTT.

This clonotype was seen a few times. The chain uses TRBV10-3 and TRBJ2-1, with 11 bases aligning to TRBD2. V lost 2 bases and J lost 1; bases outside the gene matches: 1. The CDR3 extends over 16 amino acids. Germline V gene lookup returns CDR1 ENHRY and CDR2 SYGVKD. CDR3 residues: CAISEPSGGSYNEQFF. The CDR3 DNA reads TGTGCCATCAGTGAGCCTAGCGGGGGGTCCTACAATGAGCAGTTCTTC.

The sample holds a few counts of this clonotype. This rearrangement joins TRBV20-1 to TRBJ2-1; 10 positions agree with TRBD2. V gave up 0 bases and J gave up 6 bases; unmatched junction bases: 8. This CDR3 has 16 residues. Germline CDR1 and CDR2: DFQATT and SNEGSKA (reference sequence). CDR3 in amino acids: CSARDRLAGVANEQFF. The CDR3 nucleotides are TGCAGTGCTAGAGATCGGCTAGCGGGGGTTGCCAATGAGCAGTTCTTC.

This chain's CDR3 is CASSRDPGNEQFF. CDR3 in DNA: TGCGCCAGCAGCCGGGACCCGGGGAACGAGCAGTTCTTC. V usage is TRBV5-1 and J usage is TRBJ2-1; D tentatively fits TRBD1 or TRBD2 (5 bases each). Germline V lookup: CDR1 SGHRS, CDR2 YFSETQ. V lost 4 bases to trimming and J lost 10 bases, with 15 bases between them. CDR3 length equals 13 residues.